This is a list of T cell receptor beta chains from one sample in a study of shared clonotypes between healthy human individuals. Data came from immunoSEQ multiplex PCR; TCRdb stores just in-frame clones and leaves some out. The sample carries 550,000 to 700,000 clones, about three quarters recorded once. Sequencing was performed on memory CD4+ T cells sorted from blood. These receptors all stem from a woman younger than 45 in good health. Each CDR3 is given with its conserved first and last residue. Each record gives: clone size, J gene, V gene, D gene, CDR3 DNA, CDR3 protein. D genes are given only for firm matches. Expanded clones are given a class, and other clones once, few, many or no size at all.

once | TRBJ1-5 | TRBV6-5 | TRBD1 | TGTGCCAGCAGTTTCAGGGGGGGCAATCAGCCCCAGCATTTT | CASSFRGGNQPQHF
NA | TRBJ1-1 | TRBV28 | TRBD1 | TGTGCCAGCAGTTCCCCGGACAGGACGAACACTGAAGCTTTCTTT | CASSSPDRTNTEAFF
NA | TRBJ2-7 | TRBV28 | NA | TGTGCCAGCAGTTTCCTTTTAGGGTTACAGTACTTC | CASSFLLGLQYF
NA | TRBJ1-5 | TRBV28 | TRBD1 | TGTGCCAGCATTGGGACAGGTGCCTTTTCTCAGCCCCAGCATTTT | CASIGTGAFSQPQHF
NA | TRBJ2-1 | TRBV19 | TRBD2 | TGTGCCAGTAGCTTTGGGGCCTTCCGACTAGCGGGAGGACAAAGCTCCTACAATGAGCAGTTCTTC | CASSFGAFRLAGGQSSYNEQFF
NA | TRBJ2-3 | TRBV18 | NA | TGTGCCAGCTCACCGTGGGACACACCGATCGATACGCAGTATTTT | CASSPWDTPIDTQYF
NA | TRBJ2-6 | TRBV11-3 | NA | TGTGCCAGCAGCGAGCAGATCATCTCGACAAAGTCGGGCCAACGTCCTGACTTC | CASSEQIISTKSGQRPDF
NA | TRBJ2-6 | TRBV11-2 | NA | TGTGCCAGCAGCTTTGGGGGCAGCATCTACTACTCTGGGGCCAACGTCCTGACTTTC | CASSFGGSIYYSGANVLTF
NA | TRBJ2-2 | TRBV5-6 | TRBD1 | TGTGCCAGCAGCTTGGTGGGACAGGGTTCGGCCGGGGAGCTGTTTTTT | CASSLVGQGSAGELFF
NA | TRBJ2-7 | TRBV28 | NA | TGTGCCAGCAGCCTCCGGGACACCCACTACGAGCAGTACTTC | CASSLRDTHYEQYF
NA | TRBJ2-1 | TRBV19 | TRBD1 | TGTGCCAGTAGTATAGATGTTCGTTGGACAGGGTACTACAATGAGCAGTTCTTC | CASSIDVRWTGYYNEQFF
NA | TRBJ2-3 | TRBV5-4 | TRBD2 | TGTGCCAGCAGCTCGGGGGGGAACACAGATACGCAGTATTTT | CASSSGGNTDTQYF
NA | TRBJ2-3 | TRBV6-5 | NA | TGTGCCAGCAGTGACGACAGGCACACAGATACGCAGTATTTT | CASSDDRHTDTQYF
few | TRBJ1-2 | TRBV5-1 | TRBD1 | TGCGCCAGCAGCTACTCCTGGGACAGCTATGGCTACACCTTC | CASSYSWDSYGYTF
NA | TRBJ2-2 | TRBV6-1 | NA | TGTGCCAGCAGTGTTGGGGGTAGCACCGGGGAGCTGTTTTTT | CASSVGGSTGELFF